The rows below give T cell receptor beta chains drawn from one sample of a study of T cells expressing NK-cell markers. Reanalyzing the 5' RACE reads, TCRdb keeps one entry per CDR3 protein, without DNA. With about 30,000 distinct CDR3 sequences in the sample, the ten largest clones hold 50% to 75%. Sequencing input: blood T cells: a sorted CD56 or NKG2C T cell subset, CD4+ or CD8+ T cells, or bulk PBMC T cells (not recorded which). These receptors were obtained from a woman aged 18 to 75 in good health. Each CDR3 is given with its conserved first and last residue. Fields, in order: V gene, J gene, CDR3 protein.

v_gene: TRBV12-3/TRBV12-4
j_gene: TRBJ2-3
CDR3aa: CASSLSAAGADTQYF

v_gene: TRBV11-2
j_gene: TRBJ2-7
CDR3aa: CASSLSGTPYEQYF

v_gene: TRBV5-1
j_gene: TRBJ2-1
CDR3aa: CASSLASPNEQFF

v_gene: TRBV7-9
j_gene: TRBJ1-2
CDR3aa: CASSGSRDRTSVTF

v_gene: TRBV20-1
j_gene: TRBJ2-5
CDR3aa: CSARGGELRQGPSPWETQYF

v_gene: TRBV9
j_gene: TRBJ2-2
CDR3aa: CASSAPGAAGGELFF

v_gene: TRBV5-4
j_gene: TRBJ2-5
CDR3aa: CASSPPEGQETQYF

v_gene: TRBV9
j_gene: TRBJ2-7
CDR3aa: CASSEKPTGTAFYEQYF

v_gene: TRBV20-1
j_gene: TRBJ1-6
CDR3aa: CSARPTGTGGSPLHF

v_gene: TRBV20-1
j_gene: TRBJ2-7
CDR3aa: CSARDGLAGPYEQYF

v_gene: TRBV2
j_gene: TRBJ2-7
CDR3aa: CASSGTSGNEQYF

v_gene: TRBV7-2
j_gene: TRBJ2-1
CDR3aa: CASSPNYNEQFF

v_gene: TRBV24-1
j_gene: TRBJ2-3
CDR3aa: CATSDLASGRADTQYF

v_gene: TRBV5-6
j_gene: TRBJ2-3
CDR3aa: CASSYGTSGVSTDTQYF

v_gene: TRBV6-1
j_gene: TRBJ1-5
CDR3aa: CASSQQGFNQPQHF

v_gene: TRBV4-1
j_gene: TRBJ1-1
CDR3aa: CASSQDGQASTEAFF

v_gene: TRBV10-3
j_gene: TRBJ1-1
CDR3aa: CAISESPPGQYTEAFF

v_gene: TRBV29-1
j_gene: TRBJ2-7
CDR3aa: CSVSPGLGYEQYF

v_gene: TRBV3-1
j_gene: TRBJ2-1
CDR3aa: CASSHRGQGTYNEQFF

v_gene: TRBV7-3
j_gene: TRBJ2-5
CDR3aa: CASSLNPPGTSGRETQYF

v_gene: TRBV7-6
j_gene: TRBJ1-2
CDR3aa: CASSPPGIVDGYTF

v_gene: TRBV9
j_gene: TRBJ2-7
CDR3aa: CASSAPITGTEDYEQYF

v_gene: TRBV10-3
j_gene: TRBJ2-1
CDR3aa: CAIGTGNEQFF

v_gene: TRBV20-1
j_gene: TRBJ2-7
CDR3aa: CSARINTGNSYEQYF

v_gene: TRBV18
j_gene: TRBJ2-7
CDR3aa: CASSAFDGYEQYF

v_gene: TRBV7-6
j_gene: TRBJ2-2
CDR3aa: CASSILTSGGAGELFF

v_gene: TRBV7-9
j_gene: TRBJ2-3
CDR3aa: CASSLNPGPDTQYF

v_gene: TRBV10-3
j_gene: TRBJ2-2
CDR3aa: CAISEGVTGELFF

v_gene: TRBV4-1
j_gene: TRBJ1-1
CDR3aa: CASSPDIGQINTEAFF

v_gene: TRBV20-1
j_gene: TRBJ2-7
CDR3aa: CSAEPSTNSYEQYF

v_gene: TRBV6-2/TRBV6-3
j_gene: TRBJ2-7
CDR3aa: CASSYTGFSSYEQYF

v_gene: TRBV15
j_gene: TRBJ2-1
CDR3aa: CATSRPLGVVGNEQFF

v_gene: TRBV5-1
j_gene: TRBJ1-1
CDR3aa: CASSLGLYTEAFF

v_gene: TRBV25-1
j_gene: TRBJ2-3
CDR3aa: CASRSDFLSTDTQYF

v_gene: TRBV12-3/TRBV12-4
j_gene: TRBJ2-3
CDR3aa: CASSLVGGASDTQYF

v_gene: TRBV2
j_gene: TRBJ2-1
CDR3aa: CASSDPGLGNNEQFF

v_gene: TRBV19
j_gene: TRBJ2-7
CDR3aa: CASSPDVSYEQYF

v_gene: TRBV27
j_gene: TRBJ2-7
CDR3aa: CASSLAATHYEQYF

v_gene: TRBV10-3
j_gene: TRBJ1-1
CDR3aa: CAISETGQEYTEAFF

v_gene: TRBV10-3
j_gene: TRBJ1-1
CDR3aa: CATERGPDGGTEAFF

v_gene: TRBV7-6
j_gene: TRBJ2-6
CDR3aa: CASSLTGGGANVLTF

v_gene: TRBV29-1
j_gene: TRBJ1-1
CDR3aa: CSVEEGVNTEAFF

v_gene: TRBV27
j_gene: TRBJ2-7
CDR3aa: CASSPLREGYEQYF

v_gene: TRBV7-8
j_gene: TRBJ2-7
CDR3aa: CASGGGPREQYF

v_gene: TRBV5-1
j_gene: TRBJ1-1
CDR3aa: CASSLGQGAFMNTEAFF